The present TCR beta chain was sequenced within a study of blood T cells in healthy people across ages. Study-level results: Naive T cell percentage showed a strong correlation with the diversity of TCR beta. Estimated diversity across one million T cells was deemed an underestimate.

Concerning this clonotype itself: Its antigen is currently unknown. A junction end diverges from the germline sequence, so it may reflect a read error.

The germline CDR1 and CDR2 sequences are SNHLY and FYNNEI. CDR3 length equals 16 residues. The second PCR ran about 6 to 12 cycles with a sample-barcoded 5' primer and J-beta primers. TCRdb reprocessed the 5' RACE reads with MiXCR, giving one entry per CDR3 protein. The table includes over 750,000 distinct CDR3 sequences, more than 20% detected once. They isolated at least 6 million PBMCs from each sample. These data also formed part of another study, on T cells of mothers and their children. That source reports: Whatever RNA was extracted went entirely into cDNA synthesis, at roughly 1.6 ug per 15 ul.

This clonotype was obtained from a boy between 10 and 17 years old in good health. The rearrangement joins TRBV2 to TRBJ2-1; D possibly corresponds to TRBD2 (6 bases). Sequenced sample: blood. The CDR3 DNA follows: TGTGCCAGCAGTGCATTGACTAGTCTATCCTACAATGAGCAGTCCTTC. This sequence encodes CASSALTSLSYNEQSF.